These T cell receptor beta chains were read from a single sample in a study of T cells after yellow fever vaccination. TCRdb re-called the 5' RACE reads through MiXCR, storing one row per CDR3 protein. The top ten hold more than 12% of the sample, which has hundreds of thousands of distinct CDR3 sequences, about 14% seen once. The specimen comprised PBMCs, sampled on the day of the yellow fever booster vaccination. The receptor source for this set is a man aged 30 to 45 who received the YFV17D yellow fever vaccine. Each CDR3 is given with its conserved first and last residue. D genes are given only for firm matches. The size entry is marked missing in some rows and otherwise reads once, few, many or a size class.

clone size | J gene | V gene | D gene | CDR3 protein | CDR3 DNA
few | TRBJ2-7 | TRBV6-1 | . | CASSQGRFIEQYF | TGTGCCAGCAGCCAGGGACGTTTCATCGAGCAGTACTTC
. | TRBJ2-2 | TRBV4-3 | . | CASSQDASGGELFF | TGCGCCAGCAGCCAAGATGCTTCAGGCGGGGAGCTGTTTTTT
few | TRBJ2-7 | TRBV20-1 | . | CSGVGVYEQYF | TGCAGTGGGGTGGGAGTCTACGAGCAGTACTTC
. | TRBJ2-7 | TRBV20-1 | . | CSASRADYEQYF | TGCAGTGCTAGTCGGGCAGACTACGAGCAGTACTTC
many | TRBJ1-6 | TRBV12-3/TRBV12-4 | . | CASSLQGGNSPLHF | TGTGCCAGCAGTCTGCAGGGAGGGAATTCACCCCTCCACTTT
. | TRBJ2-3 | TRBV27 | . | CASSLMYTSSTDTQYF | TGTGCCAGCAGTTTAATGTACACGTCCAGCACAGATACGCAGTATTTT
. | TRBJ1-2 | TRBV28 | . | CASRGYGYTF | TGTGCCAGCAGGGGATATGGCTACACCTTC
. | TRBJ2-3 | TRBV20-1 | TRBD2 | CSAREGGLAESTDTQYF | TGCAGTGCTAGAGAGGGTGGACTAGCGGAGAGCACAGATACGCAGTATTTT
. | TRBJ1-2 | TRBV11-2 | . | CASSLDNGGNYGYTF | TGTGCCAGCAGCTTAGATAACGGGGGGAACTATGGCTACACCTTC
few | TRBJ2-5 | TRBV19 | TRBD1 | CASRDRGRGETQYF | TGTGCCAGTCGCGACAGGGGGCGCGGGGAGACCCAGTACTTC
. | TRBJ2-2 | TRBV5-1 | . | CASSFGPLGANTGELFF | TGCGCCAGCAGCTTCGGTCCCTTAGGGGCGAACACCGGGGAGCTGTTTTTT
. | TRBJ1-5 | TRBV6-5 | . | CASSYSTPQTQPQHF | TGTGCCAGCAGTTACTCGACCCCACAGACGCAGCCCCAGCATTTT
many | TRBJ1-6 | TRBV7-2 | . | CASSLTGDNSPLHF | TGTGCCAGCAGTTTAACGGGGGATAATTCACCCCTCCACTTT
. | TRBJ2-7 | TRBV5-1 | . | CASSPRVETFYEQYF | TGCGCCAGCAGCCCCCGGGTTGAGACTTTCTACGAGCAGTACTTC